The entry that follows covers one TCR beta chain sequence. V gave up 4 bases and J gave up 2 bases; unmatched junction bases: 5. There are 14 residues in the CDR3. Germline CDR1 is SGHRS and CDR2 is YFSETQ. This sample is part of a study of T cell changes during pregnancy in multiple sclerosis. Some clones are missing from TCRdb's copy, which holds only in-frame ones; the method was immunoSEQ multiplex PCR. The table records tens of thousands of clones, just over 85% of them present only once. This clonotype originated in a female donor with multiple sclerosis, enrolled in a pregnancy study. The sequencing here drew on CD4+ T cells from peripheral blood mononuclear cells, taken in the second trimester of pregnancy. The V gene is TRBV5-1, the J gene TRBJ2-5; 7 bases match TRBD1. The CDR3 region is CASSPGTAQETQYF. CDR3 bases: TGCGCCAGCAGCCCCGGGACAGCGCAAGAGACCCAGTACTTC.